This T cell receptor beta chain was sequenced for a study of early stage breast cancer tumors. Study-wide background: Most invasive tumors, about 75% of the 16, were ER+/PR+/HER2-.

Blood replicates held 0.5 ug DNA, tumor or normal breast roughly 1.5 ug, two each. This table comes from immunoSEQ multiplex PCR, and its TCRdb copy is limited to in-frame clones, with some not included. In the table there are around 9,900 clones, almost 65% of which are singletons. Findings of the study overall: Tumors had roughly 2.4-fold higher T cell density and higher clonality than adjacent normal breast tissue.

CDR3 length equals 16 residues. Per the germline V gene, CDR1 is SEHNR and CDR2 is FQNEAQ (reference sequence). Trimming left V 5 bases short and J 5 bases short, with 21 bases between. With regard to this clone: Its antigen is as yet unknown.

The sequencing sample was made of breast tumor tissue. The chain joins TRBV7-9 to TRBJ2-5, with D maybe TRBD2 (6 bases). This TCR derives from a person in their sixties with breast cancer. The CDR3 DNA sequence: TGTGCCAGCAGCCCAGAGTGGGGCCCTGGGAGGGAGACCCAGTACTTC. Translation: CASSPEWGPGRETQYF.